The entry below describes one TCR beta chain. Libraries were prepared by immunoSEQ multiplex PCR; TCRdb keeps only in-frame clonotypes and omits some of them. The data contain about 59,000 clones, over 80% of them seen just once; the ten biggest clones take up approximately 0.41%. People who had autoimmune disease history or systemic immunosuppression were excluded. These data come from a study of OX40 agonist ivuxolimab in advanced cancers. The V gene's germline CDR1 is MNHNS and CDR2 SASEGT. The CDR3 spans 11 residues. V shed 6 bases and J shed 10 bases, with 9 bases lying between them. The chain recombines TRBV6-1 with TRBJ2-2; no firm D call. This specimen was CD4+ or CD8+ T cells sorted from blood, taken in a trial of the OX40 agonist ivuxolimab. The sequence was obtained from an adult with an advanced solid tumor such as melanoma, head and neck, liver or kidney cancer. DNA for the CDR3: TGTGCCAGCAGCTCCCGTGCGGAGCTGTTTTTT. Its translation: CASSSRAELFF.